These T cell receptor beta chains were read from a single sample in a study of blood T cell repertoires in COVID-19. Measured with immunoSEQ multiplex PCR; TCRdb has only the in-frame clones, and not every one. The table includes 160,000 or so clones, about 88% detected once. The material sequenced was peripheral blood. The receptors originated from a man aged 55 to 70 with active or convalescent COVID-19. CDR3s include the opening cysteine and the closing phenylalanine or tryptophan. Fields, in order: D gene, J gene, V gene, clone size, CDR3 protein, CDR3 DNA. D genes are given only for firm matches. The size entry is marked missing in some rows and otherwise reads once, few, many or a size class.

TRBD2 | TRBJ2-7 | TRBV4-1 | once | CASSQVLASGYEQYF | TGCGCCAGCAGCCAAGTTTTAGCTAGCGGATACGAGCAGTACTTC
- | TRBJ2-1 | TRBV5-1 | - | CASSFFTSKDEQFF | TGCGCCAGCAGCTTTTTTACTAGCAAGGATGAGCAGTTCTTC
TRBD1 | TRBJ1-5 | TRBV19 | few | CASSILQGDRGNQPQHF | TGTGCCAGTAGTATACTACAGGGGGATCGGGGCAATCAGCCCCAGCATTTT
TRBD2 | TRBJ2-2 | TRBV5-1 | once | CASNLVAGLAGFNTGELFF | TGCGCCAGCAACCTGGTCGCGGGGCTAGCGGGATTTAACACCGGGGAGCTGTTTTTT
TRBD1 | TRBJ1-4 | TRBV19 | - | CASKTGGVNEKLFF | TGTGCCAGTAAGACAGGGGGTGTTAATGAAAAACTGTTTTTT
- | TRBJ1-4 | TRBV27 | - | CASSLVRGNEKLFF | TGTGCCAGCAGTTTGGTCAGGGGTAATGAAAAACTGTTTTTT
- | TRBJ1-1 | TRBV5-8 | - | CASSYRGRVTEAFF | TGTGCCAGCAGCTACCGAGGGAGGGTAACTGAAGCTTTCTTT
- | TRBJ2-2 | TRBV10-3 | - | CAISGKGVISGELFF | TGTGCCATCAGTGGTAAAGGGGTGATCAGCGGGGAGCTGTTTTTT
TRBD1 | TRBJ1-2 | TRBV30 | - | CAWSAGQGAGYTF | TGTGCCTGGAGTGCGGGACAGGGGGCCGGCTACACCTTC
- | TRBJ1-4 | TRBV19 | few | CASSARDKGATNEKLFF | TGTGCCAGTAGTGCCCGGGACAAGGGGGCAACTAATGAAAAACTGTTTTTT
TRBD2 | TRBJ2-7 | TRBV7-8 | - | CASSSGTSGAGPREQYF | TGTGCCAGCAGCTCAGGGACTAGCGGGGCCGGGCCTAGGGAGCAGTACTTC
TRBD1 | TRBJ1-5 | TRBV6-5 | - | CASTLQGWDQPQHF | TGTGCCAGCACCCTACAGGGGTGGGATCAGCCCCAGCATTTT
- | TRBJ1-4 | TRBV2 | - | CASRGDGTTNEKLFF | TGTGCCAGCAGGGGTGACGGGACAACTAATGAAAAACTGTTTTTT
- | TRBJ1-1 | TRBV6-5 | - | CASIGLKNTEAFF | TGTGCCAGCATAGGACTGAAGAACACTGAAGCTTTCTTT
- | TRBJ2-1 | TRBV3-1/TRBV3-2 | - | CASSQEMGRWWYNEQFF | TGTGCCAGCAGCCAAGAAATGGGGAGATGGTGGTACAATGAGCAGTTCTTC
TRBD1 | TRBJ2-3 | TRBV23-1 | once | CASSQLPGTGFTTDTQYF | TGCGCCAGCAGTCAACTCCCCGGGACAGGGTTTACAACAGATACGCAGTATTTT
- | TRBJ2-3 | TRBV5-1 | - | CASSKSSSSTDTQYF | TGCGCCAGCAGCAAGAGCTCTTCTAGCACAGATACGCAGTATTTT
- | TRBJ1-1 | TRBV3-1/TRBV3-2 | - | CASSPGTIEAFF | TGTGCCAGCAGCCCCGGGACAATTGAAGCTTTCTTT
- | TRBJ2-7 | TRBV6-6 | - | CASRRGFSYEQYF | TGTGCCAGCAGACGGGGATTTAGCTACGAGCAGTACTTC
TRBD1 | TRBJ1-4 | TRBV6-1 | - | CASSEPGGDEKLFF | TGTGCCAGCAGTGAGCCAGGGGGAGATGAAAAACTGTTTTTT
TRBD2 | TRBJ2-7 | TRBV12-5 | - | CASGVPPGTSLIRYEQYF | TGTGCTAGTGGTGTCCCGCCCGGGACTAGCTTAATCCGCTACGAGCAGTACTTC
TRBD1 | TRBJ1-4 | TRBV5-1 | - | CASSLSGTGAIEKLFF | TGCGCCAGCAGCTTGTCGGGGACAGGGGCTATTGAAAAACTGTTTTTT
- | TRBJ1-3 | TRBV6-5 | - | CASSPPGGAGNTIYF | TGTGCCAGCAGTCCCCCAGGAGGGGCTGGAAACACCATATATTTT
- | TRBJ1-2 | TRBV29-1 | - | CSVGESGYGYTF | TGCAGCGTTGGTGAGTCGGGCTATGGCTACACCTTC
TRBD1 | TRBJ2-1 | TRBV3-1/TRBV3-2 | - | CASSQGSGTGIREQFF | TGTGCCAGCAGCCAAGGGTCGGGGACAGGAATACGGGAGCAGTTCTTC
TRBD1 | TRBJ1-6 | TRBV4-1 | - | CASSQGRGLYSPLHF | TGCGCCAGCAGCCAAGGCAGGGGGCTATATTCACCCCTCCACTTT
TRBD2 | TRBJ2-7 | TRBV5-1 | - | CASSPGGTSVAYEQYF | TGCGCCAGCAGCCCGGGGGGGACTAGCGTTGCCTACGAGCAGTACTTC
TRBD1 | TRBJ2-7 | TRBV10-1 | - | CASSALDRGPVYEQYF | TGCGCCAGCAGCGCCTTGGACAGGGGGCCGGTATACGAGCAGTACTTC
TRBD1 | TRBJ1-4 | TRBV9 | - | CASSVAGTGGLELFF | TGTGCCAGCAGCGTAGCCGGGACAGGGGGTCTGGAACTGTTTTTT
TRBD1 | TRBJ1-5 | TRBV7-8 | - | CASSPRGDRGTQPQHF | TGTGCCAGCAGCCCAAGGGGGGACAGGGGTACTCAGCCCCAGCATTTT
- | TRBJ1-1 | TRBV12-5 | - | CASGFSPWTFMNTEAFF | TGTGCTAGTGGTTTTTCCCCCTGGACATTCATGAACACTGAAGCTTTCTTT
TRBD1 | TRBJ2-5 | TRBV5-5 | - | CASSLEAGGGETQYF | TGTGCCAGCAGCTTGGAGGCAGGGGGTGGAGAGACCCAGTACTTC
- | TRBJ2-7 | TRBV7-9 | - | CASSPTSRNYEQYF | TGTGCCAGCAGCCCGACCTCTAGAAACTACGAGCAGTACTTC
TRBD1 | TRBJ1-1 | TRBV30 | - | CAWSRQGDTEAFF | TGTGCCTGGAGCCGACAGGGCGACACTGAAGCTTTCTTT
- | TRBJ1-1 | TRBV13 | - | CASSPKIPRSRMNTEAFF | TGTGCCAGCAGCCCCAAAATCCCGCGTTCGAGAATGAACACTGAAGCTTTCTTT
TRBD2 | TRBJ2-1 | TRBV9 | - | CASSPGLANEQFF | TGTGCCAGCAGCCCGGGACTAGCGAATGAGCAGTTCTTC
- | TRBJ1-1 | TRBV5-1 | - | CASSFEGRNTEAFF | TGCGCCAGCAGCTTTGAGGGTAGGAACACTGAAGCTTTCTTT
TRBD1 | TRBJ2-6 | TRBV18 | - | CASSPQDRGLISGANVLTF | TGTGCCAGCTCACCACAAGACAGGGGGCTCATCTCTGGGGCCAACGTCCTGACTTTC
- | TRBJ2-5 | TRBV9 | - | CASSASGRHQETQYF | TGTGCCAGCAGCGCCAGCGGACGGCACCAAGAGACCCAGTACTTC
- | TRBJ1-5 | TRBV2 | few | CASRVARNNQPQHF | TGTGCCAGCAGGGTAGCGCGAAACAATCAGCCCCAGCATTTT
TRBD1 | TRBJ2-7 | TRBV6-5 | - | CASTPTGSGHEQYF | TGTGCCAGCACCCCGACAGGGAGCGGCCACGAGCAGTACTTC
- | TRBJ2-7 | TRBV30 | - | CAWNVGGIGARLSSYEQYF | TGTGCCTGGAACGTAGGGGGAATAGGCGCCAGATTGAGCTCCTACGAGCAGTACTTC
TRBD1 | TRBJ1-3 | TRBV3-1/TRBV3-2 | - | CASKQGAGNTIYF | TGTGCCAGCAAACAGGGGGCAGGAAACACCATATATTTT
- | TRBJ1-3 | TRBV29-1 | - | CSVERENAGNTIYF | TGCAGCGTTGAAAGGGAGAACGCTGGAAACACCATATATTTT
TRBD1 | TRBJ1-2 | TRBV19 | - | CASSTGQGDYGYTF | TGTGCCAGTAGTACCGGACAGGGGGACTATGGCTACACCTTC
- | TRBJ1-2 | TRBV6-1 | once | CASREDINYGYTF | TGTGCCAGCAGGGAAGACATTAACTATGGCTACACCTTC
TRBD2 | TRBJ2-1 | TRBV3-1/TRBV3-2 | once | CASSRRLAGGNEQFF | TGTGCCAGCAGCCGGAGACTAGCGGGAGGCAATGAGCAGTTCTTC
- | TRBJ1-5 | TRBV6-5 | - | CASSPPGDHQPQHF | TGTGCCAGCAGCCCGCCAGGGGATCATCAGCCCCAGCATTTT
- | TRBJ2-4 | TRBV6-1 | - | CASSDGPGGKNIQYF | TGTGCCAGCAGTGATGGACCCGGAGGCAAAAACATTCAGTACTTC
- | TRBJ2-1 | TRBV2 | - | CASSSYNEQFF | TGTGCCAGCAGTTCATACAATGAGCAGTTCTTC
- | TRBJ1-2 | TRBV7-9 | - | CASSFGGTENYGYTF | TGTGCCAGCAGCTTCGGAGGAACAGAGAACTATGGCTACACCTTC